The 20 T cell receptor beta chains below come from one sample, sequenced in a study of response to subunit inactivated influenza vaccine. One entry per CDR3 protein results from TCRdb running MiXCR on the RT-PCR reads. The table records about 780,000 distinct CDR3 sequences, roughly 18% of them present only once. The sample here was PBMCs from blood, taken about 5 days after vaccination. All receptors come from a middle-aged man who received an inactivated influenza vaccine.

This clonotype was seen a handful of times. The chain is built from TRBV25-1 and TRBJ2-5; D ambiguous. CDR1 and CDR2 from the germline V gene are MGHDK and SYGVNS. The CDR3 runs 11 residues. Trimming removed 7 bases from V and 4 bases from J, with 7 bases in between. The DNA of the CDR3 is TGTGCCAGCACCCTCCGAGAGACCCAGTACTTC. It codes for CASTLRETQYF.

A word on this clonotype: Relative to the germline gene, one junction end is altered; a read error may explain this. The J gene is TRBJ1-4, the V gene TRBV4-1, with D perhaps matching TRBD1 (5 bases). The CDR3 loop spans 14 amino acids. The germline V gene encodes CDR1 MGHRA and CDR2 YSYEKL. CDR3 loop: CSSSQGLVNEKLFF. The DNA for the CDR3 is TGCTCCAGCAGCCAGGGTCTAGTTAATGAAAAACTGTTTTTT.

CDR3: CASSSSGTGGADTQYF. The CDR3 DNA is TGTGCCAGCAGCTCATCCGGGACAGGGGGCGCCGATACGCAGTATTTT. V usage is TRBV7-9 and J usage is TRBJ2-3, with 12 bases identical to TRBD1. Germline V CDR1 and CDR2: SEHNR, FQNEAQ (reference sequence). The ends lost 4 bases at V and 6 bases at J; junction bases unmatched: 8. CDR3 length equals 16 residues.

This clonotype has a count of ten or more. This chain connects TRBV5-8 to TRBJ2-1; D is undetermined. CDR3 length: 11 amino acids. Looked up from germline, CDR1 is SGHTS and CDR2 is YDEGEE. Written as DNA, the CDR3 is TGTTCATCGACCCAAGTCAATGAGCAGTTCTTC. This codes for CSSTQVNEQFF.

This clonotype came up a few times. The chain couples TRBV20-1 to TRBJ2-1; perhaps TRBD2 as D (6 bases). V lost 3 bases, J lost 8 bases, and 14 bases lay in between. Germline values: CDR1 DFQATT, CDR2 SNEGSKA (reference sequence). The CDR3 loop spans 13 amino acids. The CDR3 sequence: CSASRGLRDEQFF. Here the CDR3 DNA reads TGCAGTGCTAGTCGGGGGTTAAGGGATGAGCAGTTCTTC.

This clonotype occurred a few times. The chain has TRBV29-1 and TRBJ2-5, with no clear D. CDR1 is SQVTM and CDR2 is ANQGSEA in the germline V gene. Trimming removed 7 bases at V and 5 bases at J, with 17 bases between. There are 13 residues in the CDR3. This CDR3 is CSGKGGRVETQYF. For the CDR3, the DNA is TGCAGCGGGAAAGGTGGGCGTGTTGAGACCCAGTACTTC.

This clonotype was seen many times. The J gene is TRBJ1-5, the V gene TRBV20-1; a possible D gene is TRBD1 (6 bases). V shed 5 bases and J shed 5 bases, with 16 bases lying between them. Germline V gives CDR1 DFQATT, CDR2 SNEGSKA (reference sequence). This CDR3 spans 14 amino acids. As DNA, the CDR3 is TGCAGTGCTCAAGAACAGGGCCTGGATCAGCCCCAGCATTTT. Its translation is CSAQEQGLDQPQHF.

J is TRBJ2-1 and V is TRBV20-1; a possible D gene is TRBD2 (6 bases). V gave up 8 bases and J gave up 5 bases, with 19 bases separating them. The CDR3 is 14 residues long. The germline CDR1 and CDR2 sequences are DFQATT and SNEGSKA (reference sequence). The CDR3: CSQEGLGIDNEQFF. CDR3 coding DNA: TGCAGTCAGGAGGGACTCGGTATCGACAATGAGCAGTTCTTC.

This clonotype was counted a few times. The gene calls are TRBV5-1 and TRBJ1-4; D is possibly TRBD1 (5 bases). The CDR3 covers 14 residues. Germline V gene data show CDR1 as SGHRS and CDR2 as YFSETQ. Between the trimmed V and J ends, which lost 3 bases and 8 bases, there was a span of 14 bases. CDR3 DNA: TGCGCCAGCAGCTCTGGTCTGAAGGGGGAAAAACTGTTTTTT. Translation: CASSSGLKGEKLFF.

The J gene is TRBJ2-1, the V gene TRBV29-1, with TRBD2 matching over 9 bases. Per germline, CDR1 SQVTM and CDR2 ANQGSEA. The CDR3 contains 18 residues. The junction had 15 bases not matched to a gene; V was cut back by 2 bases and J by 4 bases. The CDR3 loop is CSVENSRVTSGAYNEQFF. DNA for the CDR3: TGCAGCGTTGAAAATTCTAGGGTGACTAGCGGAGCTTACAATGAGCAGTTCTTC.

In its sample, this clonotype was seen a few times. This chain connects TRBV10-2 to TRBJ1-1; the match to TRBD1 covers 7 bases. CDR3 size: 14 residues. CDR1 is WSHSY, CDR2 SAAADI, per germline. V dropped 7 bases and J dropped 5; count of bases not matched to a gene: 10. CDR3 nucleotides: TGCGCCAGCACGACGTTGGCAGGGGGGACTGAAGCTTTCTTT. Amino acid sequence: CASTTLAGGTEAFF.

This chain connects TRBV4-3 to TRBJ2-3; D gene unclear. CDR3 length: 14 amino acids. Germline V gene sequence: CDR1 LGHNA, CDR2 YSLEER. V was trimmed by 1 base and J by 0 bases, leaving 5 bases between them. The CDR3 sequence: CASSQGVSTDTQYF. In DNA form, the CDR3 reads TGCGCCAGCAGCCAAGGCGTCAGCACAGATACGCAGTATTTT.

This clonotype appeared a few times. The chain recombines TRBV20-1 with TRBJ2-7, with TRBD2 identical over 9 bases. The ends lost 4 bases at V and 4 bases at J; junction bases unmatched: 5. The germline V gene encodes CDR1 DFQATT and CDR2 SNEGSKA (reference sequence). The CDR3 extends over 13 amino acids. CDR3 coding DNA: TGCAGTGCTAAGTTAGCGGGAGTTTACGAGCAGTACTTC. As protein: CSAKLAGVYEQYF.

The rearrangement uses TRBV6-6 and TRBJ2-3, with 10 bases identical to TRBD1. CDR1 and CDR2 (germline): MNHNY, SVGAGI (reference sequence). Trimming at V came to 5 bases and at J to 7 bases, leaving 3 bases not matched to a gene. CDR3 length equals 13 residues. The CDR3: CASSQDRGNTQYF. The CDR3 DNA is TGTGCCAGCAGTCAGGACAGGGGGAATACGCAGTATTTT.

This clonotype has more than one count but fewer than ten. V and J are TRBV19 and TRBJ2-1, with D uncertain. The CDR3 runs to 16 residues. V was pared by 7 bases and J by 3 bases, with 19 bases between. Germline values: CDR1 LNHDA, CDR2 SQIVND (reference sequence). The CDR3 region is CASTNLSGPLYNEQFF. The DNA for the CDR3 is TGTGCCAGTACAAATCTCAGTGGCCCCCTCTACAATGAGCAGTTCTTC.

The CDR3 DNA is TGCAGCGCCATAATCGGAACCCGGAATCAGCCCCAGCATTTT. Translation gives CSAIIGTRNQPQHF. This rearrangement joins TRBV29-1 to TRBJ1-5; no reliable D call. CDR1 and CDR2 from the germline V gene are SQVTM and ANQGSEA. The length of the CDR3 is 14 residues. Trimming shortened V by 7 bases and J by 4 bases, and 17 bases separated the two germline ends.

This clonotype was seen only a few times. The genes are TRBV20-1 and TRBJ2-5; 7 bases match TRBD1. V was clipped by 3 bases and J by 5 bases; unmatched bases: 9. The CDR3 extends over 14 amino acids. Germline V gives CDR1 DFQATT, CDR2 SNEGSKA (reference sequence). The CDR3 reads CSASEVRGMETQYF. DNA for the CDR3: TGCAGTGCTAGCGAAGTCAGGGGGATGGAGACCCAGTACTTC.

Here the CDR3 DNA reads TGCAGTGCCGACCGGGGGCCGGACACCGGGGAGCTGTTTTTT. Translated, it gives CSADRGPDTGELFF. The chain joins TRBV20-1 to TRBJ2-2; D could derive from TRBD1 or TRBD2 (6 bases each). CDR1 is DFQATT, CDR2 SNEGSKA, per germline (reference sequence). Trimming stripped 6 bases from V and 3 bases from J, with 14 bases between. CDR3 length equals 14 residues.

This clonotype came up many times. This CDR3 is CASSPGLAANTGELFF. In DNA form, the CDR3 reads TGTGCCAGCAGCCCGGGACTAGCGGCGAACACCGGGGAGCTGTTTTTT. V usage is TRBV3-1 and J usage is TRBJ2-2, with 11 bases matching TRBD2. Looked up from germline, CDR1 is LGHDT and CDR2 is YNNKEL (reference sequence). This CDR3 is built from 16 residues. The J segment lost 0 bases and the V segment lost 4 bases, leaving 1 base of the junction unmatched.

This clonotype was seen a handful of times. V usage is TRBV2 and J usage is TRBJ2-7; maybe TRBD1 (6 bases). Germline V gene lookup returns CDR1 SNHLY and CDR2 FYNNEI. V was trimmed by 9 bases and J by 4 bases, leaving 13 bases between them. The CDR3 runs 12 residues. The CDR3 nucleotides are TGTGCCAGTTCCACGGACAGATACGAGCAGTACTTC. It codes for CASSTDRYEQYF. Complete variable domain (other parts from reference TRBV2 and TRBJ2-7): EPEVTQTPSHQVTQMGQEVILRCVPISNHLYFYWYRQILGQKVEFLVSFYNNEISEKSEIFDDQFSVERPDGSNFTLKIRSTKLEDSAMYFCASSTDRYEQYFGPGTRLTVT.